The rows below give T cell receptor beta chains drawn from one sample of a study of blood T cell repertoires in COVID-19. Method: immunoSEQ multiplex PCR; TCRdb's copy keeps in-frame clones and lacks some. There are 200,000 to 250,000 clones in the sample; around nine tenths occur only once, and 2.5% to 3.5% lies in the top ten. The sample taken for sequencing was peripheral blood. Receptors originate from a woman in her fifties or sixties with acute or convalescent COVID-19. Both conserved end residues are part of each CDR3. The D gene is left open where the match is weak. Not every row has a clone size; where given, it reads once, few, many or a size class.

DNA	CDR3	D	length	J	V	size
TGTGCCAGTAGTAGGGACAGGGATTATAGCAATCAGCCCCAGCATTTT	CASSRDRDYSNQPQHF	TRBD1	16	TRBJ1-5	TRBV19	.
TGCGCCAGCAGCTTGGGGCACTCTGGAAACACCATATATTTT	CASSLGHSGNTIYF	.	14	TRBJ1-3	TRBV5-1	.
TGTGCCAGCAGTACTGACAGGGCAACTAGGAAGCAGTACTTC	CASSTDRATRKQYF	TRBD1	14	TRBJ2-7	TRBV2	.
TGTGCCAGCAGTACCCGGACAGACCGCTACGAGCAGTACTTC	CASSTRTDRYEQYF	.	14	TRBJ2-7	TRBV6-5	once
TGTGCCAGCAGCGATACAGACTACCGGCAGTTCTTC	CASSDTDYRQFF	.	12	TRBJ2-1	TRBV7-9	.
TGTGCCAGCAGTTACTCGGGGACAGGGATAACCTATGGCTACACCTTC	CASSYSGTGITYGYTF	TRBD1	16	TRBJ1-2	TRBV6-5	.
TGTGCCAGTACCGGACATCGCTATGGCTACACCTTC	CASTGHRYGYTF	.	12	TRBJ1-2	TRBV19	.
TGTGCCAGCAAGTCGGAGGGCATGACAGATACGCAGTATTTT	CASKSEGMTDTQYF	.	14	TRBJ2-3	TRBV6-6	.
TGTGCCAGTAGTAGCGGGACAGGGGTTTCTGGCAATCAGCCCCAGCATTTT	CASSSGTGVSGNQPQHF	TRBD1	17	TRBJ1-5	TRBV19	.
TGTGCCTGGAGCCCCGGGGGTCGCCAGGAGACCCAGTACTTC	CAWSPGGRQETQYF	.	14	TRBJ2-5	TRBV30	.
TGCGCCAGCAGCACCGGGACAGGGACGGCCGGGGAGCTGTTTTTT	CASSTGTGTAGELFF	TRBD1	15	TRBJ2-2	TRBV5-1	.
TGTGCCAGCCAATTAGCGGGAGAGGATACGCAGTATTTT	CASQLAGEDTQYF	TRBD2	13	TRBJ2-3	TRBV27	.
TGTGCCAGCAGTTCCGGGAAGGGCTACACCTTC	CASSSGKGYTF	.	11	TRBJ1-2	TRBV6-5	.
TGTGCCATCAGTGAATCCCGACCGGGACAAGAGACCCAGTACTTC	CAISESRPGQETQYF	.	15	TRBJ2-5	TRBV10-3	.
TGTGCCAGCAGTGGGGACAGATCTTCGATGAGCTACACCTTC	CASSGDRSSMSYTF	TRBD1	14	TRBJ1-2	TRBV6-6	.
TGTGCCAGCAGCATGACTCGTAATGAGCAGTTCTTC	CASSMTRNEQFF	.	12	TRBJ2-1	TRBV7-2	.
TGTGCCAGCAGCGCCCTACAGGGAGGGGCTGGAAACACCATATATTTT	CASSALQGGAGNTIYF	.	16	TRBJ1-3	TRBV9	.
TGTGCCAGCAGGAACTCCAATTCACCCCTCCACTTT	CASRNSNSPLHF	.	12	TRBJ1-6	TRBV28	.
TGTGCCAGCAGCCCGAGGGGGGGACCTAGCTCCTACAATGAGCAGTTCTTC	CASSPRGGPSSYNEQFF	.	17	TRBJ2-1	TRBV5-4	.
TGTGCCAGCAGCTTCGATCTGGGCAGGGTGGCTGGAAACACCATATATTTT	CASSFDLGRVAGNTIYF	.	17	TRBJ1-3	TRBV5-6	.
TGTGCCAGCAGTTTATCGGGCAGCACTGAAGCTTTCTTT	CASSLSGSTEAFF	.	13	TRBJ1-1	TRBV27	.
TGCGCCAGCAGCTTGATCTCAGGGAACACTGAAGCTTTCTTT	CASSLISGNTEAFF	.	14	TRBJ1-1	TRBV5-1	.
TGTGCCAGCAGCACGGGGACACTGAACACTGAAGCTTTCTTT	CASSTGTLNTEAFF	.	14	TRBJ1-1	TRBV9	.
TGTGCCAGCAGTCGAGACAGGGCGTTCACAGATACGCAGTATTTT	CASSRDRAFTDTQYF	TRBD1	15	TRBJ2-3	TRBV6-6	few
TGTGCCAGCAGGCTTCCACAGGGGGCCCACGAGCAGTACTTC	CASRLPQGAHEQYF	TRBD1	14	TRBJ2-7	TRBV28	.
TGCGCCAGCAGCTTGGTGAGCTACGAGCAGTACTTC	CASSLVSYEQYF	.	12	TRBJ2-7	TRBV5-1	few
TGTGCCAGTAGTCCGACAGGGGGCATGAACACCGGGGAGCTGTTTTTT	CASSPTGGMNTGELFF	TRBD1	16	TRBJ2-2	TRBV19	.
TGTGCCAGCAGTGAATTGGCGGCGGTCTTC	CASSELAAVF	.	10	TRBJ2-1	TRBV2	.
TGTGCCTGGATACCGACAGGGGGACCGTATTTT	CAWIPTGGPYF	TRBD1	11	TRBJ2-3	TRBV30	.
TGTGCCACCAGGGGACTAGCGAACACCGGGGAGCTGTTTTTT	CATRGLANTGELFF	TRBD2	14	TRBJ2-2	TRBV6-5	few
TGTGCCAGTAGTATTCTGGGGCACCAGCCCCAGCATTTT	CASSILGHQPQHF	.	13	TRBJ1-5	TRBV19	.
TGTGCCAGCAGCGAGCCGGGGTCCGCCCGAGGGGAAAAACTGTTTTTT	CASSEPGSARGEKLFF	.	16	TRBJ1-4	TRBV9	.
TGTGCCAGCAGTGTGCGGGACCCCACAGATACGCAGTATTTT	CASSVRDPTDTQYF	.	14	TRBJ2-3	TRBV11-2	.
TGTGCCAGCAGGCCCGAGGGCGCCCTCTATAATTCACCCCTCCACTTT	CASRPEGALYNSPLHF	.	16	TRBJ1-6	TRBV27	.
TGTGCCAGCAGCTCGGGACCGTCTGGGGGGGAGCAGTACTTC	CASSSGPSGGEQYF	.	14	TRBJ2-7	TRBV7-3	.
TGTGCCTGGAGTAGATCGAGCTCCTACAATGAGCAGTTCTTC	CAWSRSSSYNEQFF	.	14	TRBJ2-1	TRBV30	once